Below, one T cell receptor beta chain is given with its context. No antigen is known for it. This entry belongs to a study of graft-versus-host responses after intestinal transplantation. Per germline, CDR1 LGHNA and CDR2 YNFKEQ. The CDR3 is 16 residues long. After removal of 4 bases from V and 6 bases from J, the junction contained 9 bases not matched to a gene. The table came from immunoSEQ multiplex PCR; TCRdb's copy has only in-frame clones and leaves some out. The top ten hold over 0.2% of the sample, which has about 38,000 clones, around 94% seen once. Source: unstimulated CD4+ T cells sorted from spleen or lymph node cells, taken before transplant. This sequence originates from a human donor who was the organ donor for an intestinal transplant. The rearrangement uses TRBV4-2 and TRBJ2-2; 9 nucleotides agree with TRBD2. The CDR3 here is CASSRGRGGVPGELFF. For the CDR3, the DNA is TGTGCCAGCAGCCGCGGGCGGGGGGGCGTCCCCGGGGAGCTGTTTTTT.